This T cell receptor beta chain originates from a study of beta chain features in type 1 diabetes. V shed 0 bases and J shed 10 bases, with 14 bases lying between them. The CDR3 consists of 14 residues. Germline lookup yields CDR1 SGHRS and CDR2 YFSETQ. A word on this clone: Its specificity is not known.

The study, taken as a whole, reports: Shortening of TCRB CDR3s, moderate but significant, appeared in all four CD4+ subsets of Type 1 diabetes patients. For patients, the naive, central memory and Treg TCRB repertoires appeared more alike than for healthy donors. Since sequencing was performed on cDNA, cells with high TCR expression could be over-represented.

The entirety of the isolated RNA underwent reverse transcription, so expressed TCRB transcripts were sequenced. Only in-frame clones appear in the TCRdb table, and some are missing; sequencing was by immunoSEQ multiplex PCR. The table has hundreds of thousands of clones, approximately 12% seen once. This clonotype was sampled from a young man in good health. Sequencing was done on a sample of naive CD4+ T cells from blood. The rearrangement links TRBV5-1 to TRBJ1-5; D is ambiguous. The CDR3 region is CASSLGAGTDPQHF. The CDR3 nucleotides are TGCGCCAGCAGCTTGGGAGCGGGCACGGATCCCCAGCATTTT.